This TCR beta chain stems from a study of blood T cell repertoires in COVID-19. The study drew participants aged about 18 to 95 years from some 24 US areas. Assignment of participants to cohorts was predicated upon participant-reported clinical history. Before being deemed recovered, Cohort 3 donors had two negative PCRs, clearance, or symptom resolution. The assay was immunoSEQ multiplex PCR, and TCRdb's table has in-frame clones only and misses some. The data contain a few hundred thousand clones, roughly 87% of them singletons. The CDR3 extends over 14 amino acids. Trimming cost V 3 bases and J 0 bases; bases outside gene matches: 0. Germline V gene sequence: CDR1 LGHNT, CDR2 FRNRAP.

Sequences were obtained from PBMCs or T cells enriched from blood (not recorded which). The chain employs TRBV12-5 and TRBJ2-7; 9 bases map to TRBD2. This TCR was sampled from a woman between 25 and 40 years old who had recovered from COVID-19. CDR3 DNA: TGTGCTAGTGGTTTTAGCGGGAGCTCCTACGAGCAGTACTTC. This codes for CASGFSGSSYEQYF.